The present entry profiles one T cell receptor (beta chain) with its context. No antigen is known for it. The sample holds no much larger clone one base away, and base qualities are not on file. The data originate from a study of blood T cells in healthy people across ages (dated by TCRdb to the mid-2010s). Regarding the complete study: In model experiments, template switching captured roughly one uniquely barcoded TCR beta cDNA molecule for every two T cells. For two donors (one aged 18 to 30 and one aged 80 or older), the study analyzed two additional independent replicas of 1 million unique cDNA reads from the same blood draw. Donors were grouped into four age groups: young (average approximately 16 years), middle-aged (less than 40), aged (around 66) and long-lived (just over 80). The study measured age-related changes in TCR beta repertoire diversity using deep sequencing normalized with unique cDNA molecular identifiers. To avoid experimental bias, donors of different ages were randomly spread across the sequencing lanes.

Findings and caveats that apply to the study as a whole: Compared with the aged group, the long-lived group had more naive CD4+ T cells, fewer expanded clones and increased TCR diversity, suggesting age selection. Since profiling was done on bulk unsorted PBMCs, naive and antigen-experienced compartments could not be conclusively compared. As age increased, observed TCR beta diversity per million T cells dropped in a roughly linear way, and a significant reduction was already evident by age about 40. Observed TCR beta diversity correlated strongly with the percentage of naive T cells measured by flow cytometry. The CMV infection status of donors was not known, potentially confounding age-related changes in expanded clonotypes. Estimates of total diversity from one million sequenced T cells were regarded as lower bounds and underestimates.

Compared with germline, V lacks 10 bases and J lacks 0 bases; bases without a gene match: 5. From the germline V gene (reference sequence), CDR1 is LNHDA and CDR2 is SQIVND. Reading from cysteine to phenylalanine, the CDR3 counts 15 amino acids. CDR3 DNA only is kept here, 45 bases in frame from base 1. Library creation used 5' RACE. The second PCR ran for about 7 to 11 cycles and used a J-beta primer mix along with a sample-barcoded 5' primer. A template-switch 5' adaptor carrying 12 random nucleotides introduced a unique molecular identifier onto each TCR beta cDNA molecule. Each sample yielded at least 2.5 million CDR3-containing paired-end reads. The Mint cDNA synthesis kit, primed by a TRBC-specific oligonucleotide, was used to synthesize first-strand cDNA from all RNA. Following uracil-DNA glycosylase treatment, all cDNA underwent a first 18-cycle PCR with the universal primers M1SS and BC2_uni_R. In the paper's pipeline: For normalization, 1 million high-quality reads were randomly selected from each sample, with every read carrying a distinct molecular identifier. Instead of being binned into consensus sequences, reads with shared molecular identifiers were discarded. MiTCR, run with a Q25 quality threshold and the strictest error-elimination algorithm, handled CDR3 identification, clonotype clustering and error correction. A nonparametric unseen species model with Euler transformation was used to estimate a lower bound on total TCR beta diversity. TCRdb reprocessed the public reads (quality trimming at Q25 with fastp, clone calling with MiXCR) and kept in-frame beta chains. CDR3 protein sequences are deduplicated, and each keeps its most common genes and DNA. V and J calls and clone size were set by TCRdb, not the authors. The sample includes around 1,900,000 distinct CDR3 sequences, with about two fifths observed a single time. About 23% of the sample lies in the top ten.

Systemically healthy Caucasian individuals from Russia, 35 to 50 in total and aged roughly 6 to 100 years, were included as donors. Roughly 10 milliliters of peripheral blood were drawn from each donor into EDTA-treated Vacutainer tubes. Ficoll-Paque density-gradient centrifugation was used to isolate PBMCs, with at least 7 million per sample. Trizol reagent was used to extract total RNA from PBMCs, with at least 5.5 micrograms per sample. Naive CD45RAhigh/CD27high T cell percentages were measured by flow cytometry on a PBMC aliquot from every donor. This clonotype was obtained from a human donor in good health. The V and J genes are TRBV19 and TRBJ2-6; 8 of the junction bases match TRBD1. The sequencing sample was made of blood. The CDR3 corresponds to CATRGLFSGANVLTF. The DNA is as follows: TGTGCCACCAGGGGGCTGTTCTCTGGGGCCAACGTCCTGACTTTC.